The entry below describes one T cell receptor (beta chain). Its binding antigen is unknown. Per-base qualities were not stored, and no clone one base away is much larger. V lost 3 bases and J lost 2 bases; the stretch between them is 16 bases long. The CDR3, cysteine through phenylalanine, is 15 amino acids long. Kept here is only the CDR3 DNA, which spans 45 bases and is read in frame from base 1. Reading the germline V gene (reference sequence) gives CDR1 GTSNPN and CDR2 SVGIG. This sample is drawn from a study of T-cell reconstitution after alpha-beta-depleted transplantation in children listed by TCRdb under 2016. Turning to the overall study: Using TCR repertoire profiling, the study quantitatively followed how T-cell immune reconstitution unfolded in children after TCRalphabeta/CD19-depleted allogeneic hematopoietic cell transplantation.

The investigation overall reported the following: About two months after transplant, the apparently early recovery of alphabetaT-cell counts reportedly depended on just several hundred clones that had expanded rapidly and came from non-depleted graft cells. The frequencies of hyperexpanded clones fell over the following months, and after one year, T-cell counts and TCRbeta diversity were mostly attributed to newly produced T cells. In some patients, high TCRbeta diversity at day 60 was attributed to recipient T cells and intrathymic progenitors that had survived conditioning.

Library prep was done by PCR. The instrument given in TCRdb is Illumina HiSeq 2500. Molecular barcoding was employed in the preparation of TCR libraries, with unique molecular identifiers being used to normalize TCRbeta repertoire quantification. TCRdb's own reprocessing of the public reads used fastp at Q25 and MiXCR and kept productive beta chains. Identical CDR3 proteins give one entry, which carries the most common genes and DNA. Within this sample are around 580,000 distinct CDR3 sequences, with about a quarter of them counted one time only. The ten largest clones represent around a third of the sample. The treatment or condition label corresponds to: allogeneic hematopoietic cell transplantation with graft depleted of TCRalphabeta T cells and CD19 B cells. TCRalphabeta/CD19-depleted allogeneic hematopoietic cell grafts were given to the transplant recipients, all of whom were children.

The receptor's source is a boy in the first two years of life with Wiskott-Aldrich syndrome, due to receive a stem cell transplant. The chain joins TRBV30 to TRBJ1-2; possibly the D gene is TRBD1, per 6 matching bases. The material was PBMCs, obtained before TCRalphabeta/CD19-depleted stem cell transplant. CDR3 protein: CAWRFPGQGNYGYTF. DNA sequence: TGTGCCTGGAGGTTCCCGGGGCAGGGGAACTATGGCTACACCTTC. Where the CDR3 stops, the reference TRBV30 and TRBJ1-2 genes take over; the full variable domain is SQTIHQWPATLVQPVGSPLSLECTVEGTSNPNLYWYRQAAGRGLQLLFYSVGIGQISSEVPQNLSASRPQDRQFILSSKKLLLSDSGFYLCAWRFPGQGNYGYTFGSGTRLTVV.